This is a list of T cell receptor beta chains from one sample in a study of cytomegalovirus exposure and HLA in healthy donors. TCRdb's copy holds only in-frame clones and misses some; the assay was immunoSEQ multiplex PCR. The sample includes over 150,000 clones, approximately 86% of them seen just once. Material: PBMCs. The receptors come from a woman aged 18-35 years in good health and CMV-seronegative. The CDR3 runs from the conserved cysteine through the conserved F or W. The D gene is left open where the match is weak. For some rows the clone size is stated as once, few or many, or as a class when expanded; others skip it.

j_call	v_call	clone_size	d_call	cdr3_aa	cdr3_nt
TRBJ1-5	TRBV2	few	-	CASSEALSDRSNQPQHF	TGTGCCAGCAGTGAAGCGCTAAGCGACAGGAGCAATCAGCCCCAGCATTTT
TRBJ2-1	TRBV7-6	once	-	CASSLTPEGYNEQFF	TGTGCCAGCAGCTTAACCCCCGAGGGTTACAATGAGCAGTTCTTC
TRBJ2-1	TRBV30	-	TRBD2	CAWNRLAGNNEQFF	TGTGCCTGGAACCGACTAGCGGGGAACAATGAGCAGTTCTTC
TRBJ2-7	TRBV11-2	-	-	CASSNMGGTAPYEQYF	TGTGCCAGCAGTAACATGGGCGGGACGGCCCCATACGAGCAGTACTTC
TRBJ1-2	TRBV6-1	-	-	CASSDGEGGDGYTF	TGTGCCAGCAGTGACGGCGAGGGAGGCGATGGCTACACCTTC
TRBJ1-2	TRBV4-3	-	-	CASSQDAGISNYGYTF	TGCGCCAGCAGCCAAGATGCCGGGATTTCTAACTATGGCTACACCTTC
TRBJ1-1	TRBV6-1	once	-	CASSENSTYTEAFF	TGTGCCAGCAGTGAAAACAGTACTTACACTGAAGCTTTCTTT
TRBJ1-2	TRBV5-4	-	TRBD1	CASSFSGTGPYGYTF	TGTGCCAGCAGCTTCTCCGGGACAGGGCCCTATGGCTACACCTTC
TRBJ2-2	TRBV5-4	-	-	CASNQAPGELFF	TGTGCCAGCAACCAGGCCCCCGGGGAGCTGTTTTTT
TRBJ1-6	TRBV30	-	-	CAWTTVRSPLHF	TGTGCCTGGACGACGGTCAGGTCACCCCTCCACTTT
TRBJ2-2	TRBV19	-	TRBD2	CASSIRGDYPNTGELFF	TGTGCCAGTAGTATTCGGGGGGACTACCCGAACACCGGGGAGCTGTTTTTT
TRBJ1-2	TRBV11-2	-	-	CASSPLRATDGYTF	TGTGCCAGCAGCCCATTACGAGCCACCGATGGCTACACCTTC
TRBJ2-2	TRBV19	-	-	CASSIPPVGGLFF	TGTGCCAGTAGTATCCCGCCGGTGGGAGGGCTGTTTTTT
TRBJ2-3	TRBV7-2	-	TRBD1	CASSPGTGPIWGTDTQYF	TGTGCCAGCAGCCCCGGGACAGGGCCAATTTGGGGCACAGATACGCAGTATTTT
TRBJ2-7	TRBV11-2	-	TRBD1	CASSSTRWGQGSPYEQYF	TGTGCCAGCAGTTCGACCAGGTGGGGACAGGGGTCTCCCTACGAGCAGTACTTC